This T cell receptor (beta chain) was sequenced for a study of T cell clones after liver transplantation. Measured with immunoSEQ multiplex PCR; TCRdb has only the in-frame clones, and not every one. Of some 110,000 clones in the sample, 82% are singletons; the top ten hold 0.99%. Trimming cost V 1 base and J 3 bases, with 9 bases left between them. Germline-derived CDR1 and CDR2 are SGHTA and FQGNSA. The CDR3 runs to 15 residues. The input for sequencing was CD4+ T cells from blood, taken before liver transplant. V gene TRBV7-2 combines with J gene TRBJ1-4; D unresolved. This TCR was sampled from a human donor who received a liver transplant. CDR3 nucleotides: TGTGCCAGCAGCTTAGGATGGGCAGCTAATGAAAAACTGTTTTTT. This translates into CASSLGWAANEKLFF.